This T cell receptor beta chain is drawn from a study of T cells after yellow fever vaccination (dated by TCRdb to about 2019). The study in broad terms: The SMART-Seq v4 Ultra Low Input RNA kit was used to prepare libraries from fractions with low cell numbers. To track T-cell clones before and after primary and booster YFV17D yellow fever vaccination, bulk TCR alpha and beta repertoires were sequenced longitudinally. Two healthy male donors made up the cohort, one aged 18 to 30 years and the other aged 30 to 40 years. Bulk PBMC replicates and cell subsets were isolated from blood drawn at multiple timepoints before and after both primary and secondary immunization.

The cysteine opens and the phenylalanine closes a CDR3 of 14 amino acids. Here the CDR3 DNA is all that survives: 42 bases in frame from base 1. The junction carries 7 bases between V and J, which are trimmed by 0 bases and 2 bases respectively. The CDR1 and CDR2 encoded by the germline V gene are SGHRS and YFSETQ. Interpreted using the paper, the treatment or condition label stands for: live attenuated yellow fever vaccine strain. A standard Ficoll-Paque protocol was used to isolate PBMCs from peripheral blood. Dynabeads CD4 and CD8 positive selection kits were used to isolate CD4 and CD8 T-cell fractions. TriZol was used to extract RNA from bulk PBMCs, from CD4 and CD8 fractions, and from dextramer-positive and dextramer-negative fractions. The research as a whole found: A small share of clonotypes was detected in both CD4 and CD8 compartments, with the overlap likely arising from convergent recombination. Computational filtering was needed because FACS-sorted repertoires could contain abundant contaminating clonotypes from the bulk population. After the booster, most of the clones that had expanded following primary vaccination were detected again (roughly 96% of CD4 and more than 85% of CD8), which suggests that memory was broadly maintained. The study included only a couple of donors, which limits how far the findings can be generalized. The secondary T-cell response was weaker than the primary response but faster, peaking on day 5 instead of day 15.

This clonotype has a count of ten or more. It has no known antigen specificity. No clone much larger than this one lies a single base away; base qualities are absent. TCR cDNA was synthesized by 5'RACE template switching, through which a universal primer site and unique molecular identifiers were introduced. cDNA synthesis was primed from both the TCR alpha and TCR beta constant segments. Library amplification used two PCR steps, and the second PCR step added sample barcodes and sequencing adapters. Libraries were sequenced on Illumina HiSeq 2500 (2x100 bp) or NovaSeq (2x150 bp). The source study handled its data this way. Demultiplexing of reads and collapsing into UMI consensus sequences were performed with MIGEC, and V(D)J alignment was carried out with MiXCR. Clonotypes responding to the vaccine were identified with edgeR on replicate PBMC samples, with the criteria of FDR below 0.01 and a log2 fold change above 5 up to day 15. Each bulk clonotype was labeled CD4 or CD8 based on which sequenced repertoire, CD4 or CD8, contained the clonotype at higher abundance. TCRdb redid the processing of the public reads, applying fastp at Q25 and MiXCR, and retained in-frame beta chains. Duplicate CDR3 protein sequences are folded into a single record with the most common DNA and genes. The V and J calls reflect TCRdb's pipeline rather than the authors' work. In all, the sample holds around 100,000 distinct CDR3 sequences, and 7.5% to 9.5% of those were seen once. 25% of the sample belongs to the ten largest clones.

The sequence was collected from a man aged 30 to 39 who received the YFV17D yellow fever vaccine. The chain was built from TRBV5-1 and TRBJ2-3; the D gene cannot be resolved reliably. Sequenced here: CD8+ T cells sorted from PBMCs, sampled 45 days after the yellow fever booster vaccination. The nucleotides are TGCGCCAGCAGCTTGGAGAGTAACACAGATACGCAGTATTTT. This gives the protein CASSLESNTDTQYF.